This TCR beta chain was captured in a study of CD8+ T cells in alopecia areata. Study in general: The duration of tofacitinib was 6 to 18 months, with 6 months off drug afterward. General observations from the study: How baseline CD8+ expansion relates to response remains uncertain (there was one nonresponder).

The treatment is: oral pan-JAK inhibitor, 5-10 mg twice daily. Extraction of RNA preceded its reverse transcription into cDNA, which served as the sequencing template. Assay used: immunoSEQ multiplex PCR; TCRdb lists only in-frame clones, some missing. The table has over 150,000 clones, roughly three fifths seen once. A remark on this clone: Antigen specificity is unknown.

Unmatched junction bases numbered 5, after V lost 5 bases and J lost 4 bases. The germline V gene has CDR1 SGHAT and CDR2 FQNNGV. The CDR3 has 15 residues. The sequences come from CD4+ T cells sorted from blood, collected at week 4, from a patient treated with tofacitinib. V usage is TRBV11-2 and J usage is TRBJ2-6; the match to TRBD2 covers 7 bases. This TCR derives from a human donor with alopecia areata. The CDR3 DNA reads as TGTGCCAGCAGCCCCGGCGGGGGAGGGGCCAACGTCCTGACTTTC. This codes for CASSPGGGGANVLTF.